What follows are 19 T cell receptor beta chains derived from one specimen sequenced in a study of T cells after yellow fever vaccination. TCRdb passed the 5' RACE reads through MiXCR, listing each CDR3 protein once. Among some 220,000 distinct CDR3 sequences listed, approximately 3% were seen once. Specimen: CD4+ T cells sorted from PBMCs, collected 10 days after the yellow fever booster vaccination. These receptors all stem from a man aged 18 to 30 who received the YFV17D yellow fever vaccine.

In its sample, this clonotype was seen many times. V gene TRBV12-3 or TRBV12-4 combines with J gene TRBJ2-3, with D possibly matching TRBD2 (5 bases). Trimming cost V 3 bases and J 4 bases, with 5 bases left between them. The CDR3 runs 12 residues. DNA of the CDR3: TGTGCCAGCAGTTTGAGGGCAGATACGCAGTATTTT. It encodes CASSLRADTQYF.

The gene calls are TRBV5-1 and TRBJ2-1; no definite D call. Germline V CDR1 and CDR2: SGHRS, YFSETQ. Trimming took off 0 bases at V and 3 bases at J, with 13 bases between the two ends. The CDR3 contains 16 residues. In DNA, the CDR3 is TGCGCCAGCAGCTTGGCCGAACACAGCCTCTACAATGAGCAGTTCTTC. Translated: CASSLAEHSLYNEQFF.

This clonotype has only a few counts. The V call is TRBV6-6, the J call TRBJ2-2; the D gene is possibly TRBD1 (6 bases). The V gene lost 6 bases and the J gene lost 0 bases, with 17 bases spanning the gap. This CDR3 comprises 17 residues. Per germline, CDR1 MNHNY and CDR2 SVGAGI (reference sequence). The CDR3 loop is CASSGQGGISNTGELFF. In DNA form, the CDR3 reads TGTGCCAGCAGCGGTCAAGGGGGTATATCGAACACCGGGGAGCTGTTTTTT.

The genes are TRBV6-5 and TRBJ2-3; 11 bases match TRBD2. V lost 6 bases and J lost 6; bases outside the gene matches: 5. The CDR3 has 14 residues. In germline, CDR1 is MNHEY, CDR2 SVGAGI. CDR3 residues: CASSVAGGQDTQYF. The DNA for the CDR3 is TGTGCCAGCAGCGTAGCGGGGGGGCAGGATACGCAGTATTTT.

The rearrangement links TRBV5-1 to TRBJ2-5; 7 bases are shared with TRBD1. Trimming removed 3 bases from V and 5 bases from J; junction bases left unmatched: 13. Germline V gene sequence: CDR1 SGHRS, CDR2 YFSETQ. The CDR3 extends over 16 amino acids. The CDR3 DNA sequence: TGCGCCAGCAGCTCCGTACCGACAGGGAACGGGGAGACCCAGTACTTC. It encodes CASSSVPTGNGETQYF.

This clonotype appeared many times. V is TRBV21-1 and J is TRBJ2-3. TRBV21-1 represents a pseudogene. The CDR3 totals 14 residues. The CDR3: CASSKARSTDTQYF. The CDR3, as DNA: TGTGCCAGCAGCAAAGCGCGAAGCACAGATACGCAGTATTTT.

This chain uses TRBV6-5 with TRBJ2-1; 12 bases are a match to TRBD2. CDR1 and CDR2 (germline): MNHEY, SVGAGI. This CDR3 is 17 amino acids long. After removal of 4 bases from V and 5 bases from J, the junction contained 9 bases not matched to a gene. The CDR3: CASSSRGLAGYNNEQFF. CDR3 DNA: TGTGCCAGCAGTTCAAGAGGACTAGCGGGGTACAACAATGAGCAGTTCTTC.

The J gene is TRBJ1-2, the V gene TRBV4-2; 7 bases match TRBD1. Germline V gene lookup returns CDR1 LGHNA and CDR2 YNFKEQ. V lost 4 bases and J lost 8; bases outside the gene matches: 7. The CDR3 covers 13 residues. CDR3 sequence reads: CASSLWDREGYTF. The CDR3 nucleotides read TGTGCCAGCAGCCTTTGGGACAGAGAAGGCTACACCTTC.

The CDR3 coding sequence is TGCGCCAGCGGCGAGCGGCCACTCACAGATACGCAGTATTTT. Protein product: CASGERPLTDTQYF. The J gene is TRBJ2-3, the V gene TRBV5-1; D may be TRBD2 (5 bases). This CDR3 spans 14 amino acids. Germline V gene sequence: CDR1 SGHRS, CDR2 YFSETQ. Trimming removed 7 bases at V and 2 bases at J, with 14 bases between.

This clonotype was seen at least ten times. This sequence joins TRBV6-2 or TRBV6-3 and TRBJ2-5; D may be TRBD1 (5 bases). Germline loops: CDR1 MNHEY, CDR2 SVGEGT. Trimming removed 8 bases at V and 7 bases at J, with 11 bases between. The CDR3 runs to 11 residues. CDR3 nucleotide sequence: TGTGCCAGCGGGGCCTTCGGGACCCAGTACTTC. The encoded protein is CASGAFGTQYF.

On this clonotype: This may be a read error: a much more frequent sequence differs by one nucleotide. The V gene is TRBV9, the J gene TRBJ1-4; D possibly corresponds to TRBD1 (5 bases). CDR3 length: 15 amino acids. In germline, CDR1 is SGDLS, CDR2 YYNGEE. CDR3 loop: CASSVSGAVREILFF. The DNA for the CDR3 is TGTGCCAGCAGCGTCTCCGGGGCGGTTCGGGAAATACTGTTTTTT.

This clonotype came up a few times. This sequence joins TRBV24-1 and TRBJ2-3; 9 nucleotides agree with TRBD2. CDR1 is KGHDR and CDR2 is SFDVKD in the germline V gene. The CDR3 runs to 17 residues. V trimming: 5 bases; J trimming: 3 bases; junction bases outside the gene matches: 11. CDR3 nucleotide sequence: TGTGCCACCAGTGGGGGGGGAGCTAGCGGGGAGACAGATACGCAGTATTTT. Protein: CATSGGGASGETDTQYF.

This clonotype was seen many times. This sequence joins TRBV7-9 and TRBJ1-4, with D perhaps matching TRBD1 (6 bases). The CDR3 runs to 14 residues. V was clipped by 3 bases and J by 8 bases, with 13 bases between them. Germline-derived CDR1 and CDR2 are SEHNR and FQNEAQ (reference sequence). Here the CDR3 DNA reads TGTGCCAGCAGCTTTACAGGGAACGGAGAAAAACTGTTTTTT. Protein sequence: CASSFTGNGEKLFF.

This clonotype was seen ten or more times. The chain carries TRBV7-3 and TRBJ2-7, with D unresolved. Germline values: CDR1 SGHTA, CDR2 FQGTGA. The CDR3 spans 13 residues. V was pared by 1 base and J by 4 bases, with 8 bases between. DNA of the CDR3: TGTGCCAGCAGCTTAATATCCGTGTACGAGCAGTACGTC. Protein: CASSLISVYEQYV.

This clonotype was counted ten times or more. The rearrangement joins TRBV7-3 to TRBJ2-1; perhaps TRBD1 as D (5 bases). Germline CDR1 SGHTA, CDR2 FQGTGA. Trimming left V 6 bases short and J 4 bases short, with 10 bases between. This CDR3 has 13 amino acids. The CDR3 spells CASSSQAYNEQFF. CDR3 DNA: TGTGCCAGCAGTTCACAGGCTTACAATGAGCAGTTCTTC.

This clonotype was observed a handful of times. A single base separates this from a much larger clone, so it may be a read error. CDR3 nucleotide sequence: TGTGCCAGCAGCTTACAGGGAGGGGACACTGAAGCTTTCTTT. Translated: CASSLQGGDTEAFF. The gene calls are TRBV7-2 and TRBJ1-1, with a possible D match to TRBD1 (5 bases). The CDR3 runs to 14 residues. Germline V gene data show CDR1 as SGHTA and CDR2 as FQGNSA. V lost 2 bases and J 3 bases, leaving 10 bases between the germline ends. Looking up the rest from reference TRBV7-2 and TRBJ1-1 gives the full variable domain: GAGVSQSPSNKVTEKGKDVELRCDPISGHTALYWYRQSLGQGLEFLIYFQGNSAPDKSGLPSDRFSAERTGGSVSTLTIQRTQQEDSAVYLCASSLQGGDTEAFFGQGTRLTVV.

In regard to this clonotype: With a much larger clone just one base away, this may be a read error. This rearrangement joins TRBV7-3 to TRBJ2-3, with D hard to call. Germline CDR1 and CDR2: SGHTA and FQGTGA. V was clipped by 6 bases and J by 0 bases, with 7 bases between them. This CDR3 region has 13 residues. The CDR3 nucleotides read TGTGCCAGCAGAAAAGAAAGCACAGATACGCAGTATTTT. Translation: CASRKESTDTQYF. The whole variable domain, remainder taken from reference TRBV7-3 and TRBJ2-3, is GAGVSQTPSNKVTEKGKYVELRCDPISGHTALYWYRQSLGQGPEFLIYFQGTGAADDSGLPNDRFFAVRPEGSVSTLKIQRTERGDSAVYLCASRKESTDTQYFGPGTRLTVL.

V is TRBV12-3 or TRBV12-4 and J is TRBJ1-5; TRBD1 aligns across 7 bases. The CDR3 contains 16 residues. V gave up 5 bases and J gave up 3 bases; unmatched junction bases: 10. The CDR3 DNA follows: TGTGCCAGCAGTCCGTTTGACAGGGAGCTCAATCAGCCCCAGCATTTT. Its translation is CASSPFDRELNQPQHF.

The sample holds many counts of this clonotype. The chain's CDR3 is CASSPVGEEAFF. The CDR3 bases are TGCGCCAGCAGCCCGGTAGGAGAAGAAGCTTTCTTT. The rearrangement uses TRBV5-1 and TRBJ1-1; D is uncertain. Trimming cost V 4 bases and J 8 bases, with 12 bases left between them. Germline CDR1 reads SGHRS; CDR2 reads YFSETQ. This CDR3 has 12 residues.